One sample yielded the 2 T cell receptor beta chains listed below, sequenced in a study of beta chain features in type 1 diabetes. Sequencing targeted expressed TCRB transcripts, as all isolated RNA had been reverse transcribed. The protocol was immunoSEQ multiplex PCR, while the TCRdb copy is restricted to in-frame clones and leaves out a portion. The sample shows about 260,000 clones, around 68% of them seen only once. The sample taken for sequencing was naive CD4+ T cells from blood. Receptor source: a man in his thirties or forties in good health.

The chain uses TRBV29-1 and TRBJ2-3; possibly TRBD1 for D (6 bases). The length of the CDR3 is 12 residues. Germline assignment: CDR1 SQVTM and CDR2 ANQGSEA. The V and J ends lost 8 bases and 3 bases respectively, with 12 bases between them. The CDR3 region has the DNA TGCAGCCACAGGGTAGCAACAGATACGCAGTATTTT. Protein product: CSHRVATDTQYF.

The V gene is TRBV9, the J gene TRBJ2-1; unclear D gene. With 0 bases removed from V and 2 bases from J, the gap between germline ends came to 9 bases. The CDR3 contains 15 residues. Per germline, CDR1 SGDLS and CDR2 YYNGEE. The DNA of the CDR3 is TGTGCCAGCAGCGTAGAGTGGGTGCCCTACAATGAGCAGTTCTTC. As protein: CASSVEWVPYNEQFF.